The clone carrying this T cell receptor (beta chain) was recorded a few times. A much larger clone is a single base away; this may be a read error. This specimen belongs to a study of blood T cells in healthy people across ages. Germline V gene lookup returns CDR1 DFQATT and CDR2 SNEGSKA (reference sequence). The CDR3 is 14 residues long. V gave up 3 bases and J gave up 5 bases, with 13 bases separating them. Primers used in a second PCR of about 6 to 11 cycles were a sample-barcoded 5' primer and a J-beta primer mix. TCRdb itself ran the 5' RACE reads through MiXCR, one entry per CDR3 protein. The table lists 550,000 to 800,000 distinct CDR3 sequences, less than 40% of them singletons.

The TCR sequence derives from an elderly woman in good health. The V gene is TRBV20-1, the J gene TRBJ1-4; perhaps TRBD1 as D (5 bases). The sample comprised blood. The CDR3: CSASGVRGNEKLFF. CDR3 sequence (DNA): TGCAGTGCTAGCGGAGTGAGGGGAAATGAAAAACTGTTTTTT.